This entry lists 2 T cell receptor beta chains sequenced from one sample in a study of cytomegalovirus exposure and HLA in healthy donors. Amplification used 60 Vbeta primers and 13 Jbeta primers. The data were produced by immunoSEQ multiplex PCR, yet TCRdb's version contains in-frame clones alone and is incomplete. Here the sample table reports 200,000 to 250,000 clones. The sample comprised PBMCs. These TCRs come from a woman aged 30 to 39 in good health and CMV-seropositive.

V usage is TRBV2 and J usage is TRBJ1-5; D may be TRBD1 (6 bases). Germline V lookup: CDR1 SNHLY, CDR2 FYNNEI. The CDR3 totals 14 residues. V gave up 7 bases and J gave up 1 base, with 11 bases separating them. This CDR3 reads CASTGQGSNQPQHF. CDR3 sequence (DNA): TGTGCCAGCACAGGTCAGGGGAGCAATCAGCCCCAGCATTTT.

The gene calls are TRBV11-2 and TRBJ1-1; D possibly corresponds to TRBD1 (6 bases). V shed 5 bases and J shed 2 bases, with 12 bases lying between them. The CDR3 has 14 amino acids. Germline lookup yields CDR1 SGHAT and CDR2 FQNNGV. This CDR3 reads CASSPGTKNTEAFF. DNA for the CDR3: TGTGCCAGCAGCCCCGGGACAAAAAACACTGAAGCTTTCTTT.